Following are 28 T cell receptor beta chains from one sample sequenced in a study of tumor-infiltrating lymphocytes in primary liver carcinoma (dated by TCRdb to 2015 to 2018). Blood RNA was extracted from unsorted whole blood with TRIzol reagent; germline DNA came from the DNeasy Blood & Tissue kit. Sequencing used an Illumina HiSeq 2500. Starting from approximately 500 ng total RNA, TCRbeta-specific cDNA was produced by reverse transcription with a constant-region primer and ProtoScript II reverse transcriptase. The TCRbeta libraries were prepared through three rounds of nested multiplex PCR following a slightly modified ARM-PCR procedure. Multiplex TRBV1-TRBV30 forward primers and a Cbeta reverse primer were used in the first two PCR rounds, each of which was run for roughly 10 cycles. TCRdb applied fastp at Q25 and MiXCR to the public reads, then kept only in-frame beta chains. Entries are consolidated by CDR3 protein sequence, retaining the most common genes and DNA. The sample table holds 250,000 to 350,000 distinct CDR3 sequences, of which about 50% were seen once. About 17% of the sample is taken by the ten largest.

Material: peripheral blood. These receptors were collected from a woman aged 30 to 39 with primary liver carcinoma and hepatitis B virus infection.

This chain's CDR3 is CASSRQGPSGANVLTF. In nucleotides, the CDR3 is TGTGCCAGCAGCCGACAGGGACCCTCTGGGGCCAACGTCCTGACTTTC. This sequence joins TRBV6-2 or TRBV6-3 and TRBJ2-6; 7 nucleotides agree with TRBD1. Germline CDR1 and CDR2: MNHEY and SVGEGT. CDR3 length: 16 amino acids. V was clipped by 6 bases and J by 0 bases; unmatched bases: 5.

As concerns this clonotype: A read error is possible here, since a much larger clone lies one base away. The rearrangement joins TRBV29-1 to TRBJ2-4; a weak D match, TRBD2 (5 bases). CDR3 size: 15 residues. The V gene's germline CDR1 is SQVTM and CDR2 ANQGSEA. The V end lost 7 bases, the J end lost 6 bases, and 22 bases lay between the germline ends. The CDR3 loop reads CSGAPGYGGGNIQYF. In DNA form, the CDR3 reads TGCAGCGGAGCGCCGGGATACGGAGGTGGAAACATTCAGTACTTC.

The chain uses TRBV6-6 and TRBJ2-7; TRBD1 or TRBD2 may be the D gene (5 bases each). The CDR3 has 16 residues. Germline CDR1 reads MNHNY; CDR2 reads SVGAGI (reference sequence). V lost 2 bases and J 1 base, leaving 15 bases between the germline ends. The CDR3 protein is CASSYPDKGPSYEQYF. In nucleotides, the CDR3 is TGTGCCAGCAGTTACCCCGACAAGGGACCTTCCTACGAGCAGTACTTC.

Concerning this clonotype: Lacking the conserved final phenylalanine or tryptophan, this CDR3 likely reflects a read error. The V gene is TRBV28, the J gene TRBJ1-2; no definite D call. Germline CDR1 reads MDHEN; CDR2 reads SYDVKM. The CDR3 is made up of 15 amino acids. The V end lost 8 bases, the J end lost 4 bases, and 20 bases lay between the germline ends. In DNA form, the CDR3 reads TGTGCCAGCCTTGGACGGACTCAACATCCCTATGGCTACACCATC. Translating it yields CASLGRTQHPYGYTI.

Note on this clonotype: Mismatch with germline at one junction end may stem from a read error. CDR3 nucleotides: TGTGCCAGCAGCCTTTTGACTAGCGGGAGACCCTCCCACAATGAGCAGTTCTTC. Protein sequence: CASSLLTSGRPSHNEQFF. The V gene is TRBV6-6, the J gene TRBJ2-1, with 12 nucleotides matching TRBD2. Germline V gene lookup returns CDR1 MNHNY and CDR2 SVGAGI (reference sequence). This CDR3 is built from 18 residues.

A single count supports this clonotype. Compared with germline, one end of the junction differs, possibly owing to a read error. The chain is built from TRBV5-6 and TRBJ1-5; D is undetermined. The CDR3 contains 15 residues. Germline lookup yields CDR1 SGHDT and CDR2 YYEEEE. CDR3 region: CASTRFRLSNQPQHF. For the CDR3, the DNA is TGTGCCAGCACCCGGTTCAGACTTAGCAATCAACCCCAGCATTTT.

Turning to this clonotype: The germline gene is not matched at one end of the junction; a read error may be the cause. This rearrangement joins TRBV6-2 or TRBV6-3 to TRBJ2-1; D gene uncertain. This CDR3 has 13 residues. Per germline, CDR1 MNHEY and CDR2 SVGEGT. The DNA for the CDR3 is TGTGCCAAGAGTAGAAACTTGGGGAATGAACAGTTCTTC. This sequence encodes CAKSRNLGNEQFF.

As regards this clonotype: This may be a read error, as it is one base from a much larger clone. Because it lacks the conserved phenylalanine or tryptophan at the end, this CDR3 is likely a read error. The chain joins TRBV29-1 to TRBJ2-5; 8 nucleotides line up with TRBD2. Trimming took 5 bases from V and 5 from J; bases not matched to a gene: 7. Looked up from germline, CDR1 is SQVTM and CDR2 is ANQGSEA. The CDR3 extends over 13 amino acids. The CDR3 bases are TGCAGCGTTCGAAGCGGGAGCGGGGAGACCCAGTACATC. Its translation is CSVRSGSGETQYI.

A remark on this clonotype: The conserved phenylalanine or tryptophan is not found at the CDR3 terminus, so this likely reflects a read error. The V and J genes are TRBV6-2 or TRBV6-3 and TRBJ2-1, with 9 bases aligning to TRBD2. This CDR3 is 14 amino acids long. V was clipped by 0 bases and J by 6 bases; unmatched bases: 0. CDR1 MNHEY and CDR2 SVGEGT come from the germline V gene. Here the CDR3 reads CASSYSLAGNEQFI. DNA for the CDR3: TGTGCCAGCAGTTACTCACTAGCGGGCAATGAGCAGTTCATC.

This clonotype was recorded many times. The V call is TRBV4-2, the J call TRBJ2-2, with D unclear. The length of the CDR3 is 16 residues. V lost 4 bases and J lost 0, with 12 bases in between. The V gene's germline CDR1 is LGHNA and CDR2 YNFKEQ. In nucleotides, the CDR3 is TGTGCCAGCAGCCCCCTTTTGCGTTCGAACACCGGGGAGCTGTTTTTT. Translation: CASSPLLRSNTGELFF.

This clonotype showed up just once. In DNA form, the CDR3 reads TGTGCCAGCGGCTCAACAGGGGCCTATGGCTACACCTTC. This codes for CASGSTGAYGYTF. The V gene is TRBV7-9, the J gene TRBJ1-2; 7 positions match TRBD1. The CDR3 totals 13 residues. J was trimmed by 4 bases and V by 8 bases; bases with no gene match: 7. Germline CDR1 reads SEHNR; CDR2 reads FQNEAQ (reference sequence).

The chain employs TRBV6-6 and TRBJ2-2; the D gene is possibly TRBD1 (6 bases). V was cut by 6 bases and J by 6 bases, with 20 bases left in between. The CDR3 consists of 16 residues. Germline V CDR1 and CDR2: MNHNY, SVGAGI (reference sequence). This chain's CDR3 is CASRQGQTFNAGELFF. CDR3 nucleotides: TGTGCCAGCAGGCAAGGACAGACTTTTAACGCCGGGGAGCTGTTTTTT.

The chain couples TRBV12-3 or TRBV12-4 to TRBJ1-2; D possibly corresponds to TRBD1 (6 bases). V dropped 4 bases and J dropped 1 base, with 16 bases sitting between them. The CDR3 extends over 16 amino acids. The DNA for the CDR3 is TGTGCCAGCAGTTCCAGGGGCAGCCTCATTAACTATGGCTACACCTTC. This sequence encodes CASSSRGSLINYGYTF.

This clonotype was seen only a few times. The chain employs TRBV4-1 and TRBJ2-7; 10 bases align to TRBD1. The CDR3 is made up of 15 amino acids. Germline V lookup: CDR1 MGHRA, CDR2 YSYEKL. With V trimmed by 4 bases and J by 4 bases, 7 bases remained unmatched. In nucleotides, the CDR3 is TGCGCCAGCAGCCGTACCGGGACAGGGGAGTACGAGCAGTACTTC. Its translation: CASSRTGTGEYEQYF.

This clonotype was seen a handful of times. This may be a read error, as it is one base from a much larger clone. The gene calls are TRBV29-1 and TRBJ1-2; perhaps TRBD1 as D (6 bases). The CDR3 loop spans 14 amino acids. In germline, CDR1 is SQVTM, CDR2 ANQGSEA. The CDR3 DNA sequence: TGCAGCGTTGAGGCTGACAGGCCTAACTATGGCTGCACCTTC. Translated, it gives CSVEADRPNYGCTF.

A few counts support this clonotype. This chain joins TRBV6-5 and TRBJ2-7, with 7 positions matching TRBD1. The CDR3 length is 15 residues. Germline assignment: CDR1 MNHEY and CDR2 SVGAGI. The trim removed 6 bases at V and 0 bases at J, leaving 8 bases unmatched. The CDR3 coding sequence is TGTGCCAGCAGCCCCCGGGACAGTGCCTCCTACGAGCAGTACTTC. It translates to CASSPRDSASYEQYF.

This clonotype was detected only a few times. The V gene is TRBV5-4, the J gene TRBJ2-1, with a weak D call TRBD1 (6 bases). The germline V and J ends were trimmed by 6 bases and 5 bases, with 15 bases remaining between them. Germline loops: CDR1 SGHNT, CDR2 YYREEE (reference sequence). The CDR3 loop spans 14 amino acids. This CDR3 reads CASTRGNRDNEQFF. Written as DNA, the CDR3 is TGTGCCAGCACCCGAGGGAACAGGGACAATGAGCAGTTCTTC.

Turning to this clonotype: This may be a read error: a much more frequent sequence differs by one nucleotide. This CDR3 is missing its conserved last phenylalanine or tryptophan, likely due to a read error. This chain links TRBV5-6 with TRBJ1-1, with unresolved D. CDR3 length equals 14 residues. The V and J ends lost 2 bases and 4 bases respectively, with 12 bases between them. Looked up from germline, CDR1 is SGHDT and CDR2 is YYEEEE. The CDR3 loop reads CASSFSNRATEAFL. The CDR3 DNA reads TGTGCCAGCAGCTTTTCCAATAGGGCCACTGAAGCTTTCCTT.

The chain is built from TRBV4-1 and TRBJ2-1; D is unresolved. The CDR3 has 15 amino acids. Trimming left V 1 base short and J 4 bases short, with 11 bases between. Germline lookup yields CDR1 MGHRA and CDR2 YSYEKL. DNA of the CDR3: TGCGCCAGCAGCCAAGGCCTTAGGATATACAATGAGCAGTTCTTC. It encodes CASSQGLRIYNEQFF.

The CDR3 DNA sequence: TGTGCCAGCAGCGACCGCGGCAGGGACGAGCAGTACTTC. This translates into CASSDRGRDEQYF. The chain has TRBV6-2 or TRBV6-3 and TRBJ2-7, with D maybe TRBD1 (5 bases). Germline V gene sequence: CDR1 MNHEY, CDR2 SVGEGT. The length of the CDR3 is 13 residues. V was clipped by 6 bases and J by 5 bases, with 14 bases between them.

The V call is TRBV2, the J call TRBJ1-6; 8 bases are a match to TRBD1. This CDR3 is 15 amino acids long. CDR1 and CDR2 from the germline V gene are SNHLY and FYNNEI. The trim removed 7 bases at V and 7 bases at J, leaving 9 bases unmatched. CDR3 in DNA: TGTGCCAGCACGGAGGGGCGACAGGGGAATTCACCCCTCCACTTT. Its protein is CASTEGRQGNSPLHF.

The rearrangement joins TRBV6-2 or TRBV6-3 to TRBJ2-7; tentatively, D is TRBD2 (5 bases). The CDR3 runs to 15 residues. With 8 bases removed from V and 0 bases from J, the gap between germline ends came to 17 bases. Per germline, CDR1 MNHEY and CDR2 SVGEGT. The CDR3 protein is CASSQGLATSYEQYF. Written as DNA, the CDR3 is TGTGCCAGCTCCCAAGGGCTAGCCACCTCCTACGAGCAGTACTTC.

CDR3 sequence reads: CASSSHTEAFF. CDR3 DNA sequence: TGTGCCAGCAGTTCGCACACTGAAGCTTTCTTT. The V call is TRBV12-3 or TRBV12-4, the J call TRBJ1-1, with no clear D. The CDR3 is made up of 11 amino acids. V was shortened by 4 bases and J by 3 bases, with 3 bases between the two germline ends.

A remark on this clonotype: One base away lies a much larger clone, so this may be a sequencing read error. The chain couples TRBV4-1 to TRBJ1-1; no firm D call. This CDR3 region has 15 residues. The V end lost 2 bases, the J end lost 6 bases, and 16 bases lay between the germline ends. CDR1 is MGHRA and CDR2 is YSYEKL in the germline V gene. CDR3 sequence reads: CASSQKRSTDPEAFF. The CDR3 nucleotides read TGCGCCAGCAGCCAAAAAAGGTCGACCGATCCTGAAGCTTTCTTT.

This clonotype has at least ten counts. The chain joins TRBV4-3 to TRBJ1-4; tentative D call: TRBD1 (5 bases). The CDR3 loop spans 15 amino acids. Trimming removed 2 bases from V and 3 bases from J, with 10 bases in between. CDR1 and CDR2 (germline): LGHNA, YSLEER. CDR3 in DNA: TGCGCCAGCAGCCAACAGTCGGGGGCTAATGAAAAACTGTTTTTT. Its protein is CASSQQSGANEKLFF.

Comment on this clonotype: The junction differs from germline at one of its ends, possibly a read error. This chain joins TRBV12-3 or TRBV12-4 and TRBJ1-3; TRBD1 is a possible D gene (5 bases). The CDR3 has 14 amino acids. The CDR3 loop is CASSLSGAGNTVYF. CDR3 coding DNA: TGTGCCAGCAGCCTCTCCGGGGCTGGAAACACCGTATATTTT.

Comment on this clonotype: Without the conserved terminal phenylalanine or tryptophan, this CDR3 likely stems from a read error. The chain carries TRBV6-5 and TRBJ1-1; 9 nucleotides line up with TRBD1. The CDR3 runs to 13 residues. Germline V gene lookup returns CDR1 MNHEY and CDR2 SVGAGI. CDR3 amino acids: CASSLQGATDAFL. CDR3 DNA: TGTGCCAGCAGTTTACAGGGGGCGACTGATGCTTTCCTT.

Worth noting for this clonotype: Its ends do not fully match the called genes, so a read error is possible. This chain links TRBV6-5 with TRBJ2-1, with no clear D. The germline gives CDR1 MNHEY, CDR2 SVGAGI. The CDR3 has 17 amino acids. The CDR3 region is CTSNPGAMGGSYNEQFF. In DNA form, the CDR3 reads TGTACCAGCAATCCCGGAGCAATGGGTGGGTCCTACAATGAGCAGTTCTTC.